Below, 10 T cell receptor gamma chains from the same sample are listed, as sequenced in a study of Vδ1+ human thymocytes. Study-wide points: In the thymus, TRG and TRD repertoires looked highly polyclonal with Gaussian CDR3 lengths.

Extracted RNA was reverse transcribed into cDNA. The CDR3 regions were amplified by multiplex PCR from V-gene primers to a constant-region primer. TCRdb re-called the multiplex PCR reads via CATT. The table lists 36,000 or so gamma-chain clones, 20% to 25% of them singletons. Antigens of these TCRs are unknown. What was sequenced was Vdelta1+ gamma-delta thymocytes from the thymus. Subset given: FACS-sorted CD3+ TCRalphabeta- TCRVdelta1+ TCRVdelta2- thymocytes. The receptors stem from a girl under three years old who had congenital heart surgery.

This clone was counted only a few times. This CDR3 is also generated by other DNA sequences in the sample. The chain carries TRGV4 and TRGJ1 or TRGJ2. This CDR3 is 13 amino acids long. The ends lost 1 base at V and 3 bases at J; junction bases unmatched: 3. Per germline, CDR1 EGSTGY and CDR2 YDSYTSSV. CDR3 in amino acids: CATWDGAYYKKLF. CDR3 nucleotide sequence: TGTGCCACCTGGGATGGTGCTTATTATAAGAAACTCTTT.

This clone was observed a few times. The chain recombines TRGV8 with TRGJ1 or TRGJ2. Germline V lookup: CDR1 VENAVY, CDR2 YDSYNSRV. The CDR3 is 10 residues long. With 1 base clipped from V and 12 bases from J, the junction kept 3 bases outside the gene matches. The CDR3 loop is CATWDRGKLF. The CDR3 nucleotides are TGTGCCACCTGGGATAGAGGGAAACTCTTT.

For this clone: The sample contains more than one DNA sequence encoding this CDR3. V gene TRGV2 combines with J gene TRGJ1 or TRGJ2. This CDR3 has 14 amino acids. CDR1 and CDR2 from the germline V gene are EGSNGY and YDSYNSKV. The V and J ends lost 0 bases and 5 bases, in that order; junction bases with no gene match: 7. The CDR3 DNA reads as TGTGCCACCTGGGACGGGCGAGGGAATTATAAGAAACTCTTT. Translated: CATWDGRGNYKKLF.

This clone was seen a handful of times. In the same sample, other DNA sequences code for this CDR3. The chain has TRGV3 and TRGJP2. This CDR3 is built from 14 residues. CDR1 and CDR2 from the germline V gene are VTNTFY and YDVSTARD (reference sequence). The V gene end was trimmed by 5 bases and the J gene end by 0 bases; junction bases not matched to a gene: 3. The CDR3 bases are TGTGCCACCTGGGTATATAGTAGTGATTGGATCAAGACGTTT. It translates to CATWVYSSDWIKTF.

As for this clone: Other nucleotide sequences from this sample produce the same CDR3. The chain links TRGV4 to TRGJ1 or TRGJ2. Looked up from germline, CDR1 is EGSTGY and CDR2 is YDSYTSSV. The CDR3 length is 15 residues. The V gene end was trimmed by 0 bases and the J gene end by 2 bases; junction bases not matched to a gene: 7. The CDR3 sequence is CATWDGRLDYYKKLF. DNA of the CDR3: TGTGCCACCTGGGATGGGCGTCTCGATTATTATAAGAAACTCTTT.

The V call is TRGV9, the J call TRGJ1 or TRGJ2. After removal of 6 bases from V and 10 bases from J, the junction contained 12 bases not matched to a gene. Germline V gives CDR1 GITISATS, CDR2 ISYDGTV (reference sequence). The CDR3 runs to 12 residues. The CDR3 region has the DNA TGTGCCTTGTGGTGGGGTTGGGGCAAGAAACTCTTT. Translated, it gives CALWWGWGKKLF.

This clone was seen more than once but under ten times. The V call is TRGV4, the J call TRGJ1 or TRGJ2. From germline, CDR1 is EGSTGY and CDR2 YDSYTSSV. CDR3 length: 14 residues. Germline trimming cut 4 bases from V and 12 bases from J; bases unmatched to any gene: 18. The CDR3 region is CATWDYPRSDRKLF. CDR3 nucleotides: TGTGCCACCTGGGACTATCCCCGTTCGGATAGGAAACTCTTT.

Concerning this clone itself: Germline and junction disagree at one end, which may indicate a read error. V usage is TRGV4 and J usage is TRGJ1 or TRGJ2. Germline CDR1 is EGSTGY and CDR2 is YDSYTSSV. This CDR3 is built from 14 residues. CDR3 DNA sequence: TGTGCCACCTGGGATGGGCCGGAAGACGGTAAGATACTCTTT. This codes for CATWDGPEDGKILF.

The count of this clone is one. The chain has TRGV2 and TRGJ1 or TRGJ2. Trimming took 1 base from V and 8 from J; bases not matched to a gene: 14. The length of the CDR3 is 15 residues. CDR1 is EGSNGY and CDR2 is YDSYNSKV in the germline V gene. CDR3 amino acids: CATWDGPLGSDKKLF. CDR3 coding DNA: TGTGCCACCTGGGACGGCCCGTTGGGTTCTGATAAGAAACTCTTT.

This chain connects TRGV5 to TRGJ1 or TRGJ2. Per the germline V gene, CDR1 is VINAFY and CDR2 is YDVSNSKD. The CDR3 runs 13 residues. Trimming at V came to 3 bases and at J to 10 bases, leaving 12 bases not matched to a gene. Written as DNA, the CDR3 is TGTGCCACCTGGGACGGGGGTCTTAGAAAGAAACTCTTT. It specifies CATWDGGLRKKLF.